The next 32 T cell receptor beta chains were all read from a single sample in a study of blood T cell repertoires in COVID-19. The data were produced by immunoSEQ multiplex PCR, yet TCRdb's version contains in-frame clones alone and is incomplete. The data contain some 80,000 clones, approximately 86% of them singletons. The sample taken for sequencing was peripheral blood. The source is a man aged 45-65 years with active or convalescent COVID-19.

The V and J genes are TRBV2 and TRBJ1-6, with D tentatively TRBD1 (5 bases). Trimming shortened V by 3 bases and J by 7 bases, and 10 bases separated the two germline ends. The germline gives CDR1 SNHLY, CDR2 FYNNEI. This CDR3 has 14 residues. The CDR3 here is CASSDGAGNSPLHF. CDR3 nucleotides: TGTGCCAGCAGTGATGGGGCAGGAAATTCACCCCTCCACTTT.

The rearrangement uses TRBV11-2 and TRBJ1-5; no firm D call. Trimming shortened V by 5 bases and J by 2 bases, and 10 bases separated the two germline ends. This CDR3 is 14 amino acids long. Germline lookup yields CDR1 SGHAT and CDR2 FQNNGV. In nucleotides, the CDR3 is TGTGCCAGCAGCCCTAACGGGGGCAATCAGCCCCAGCATTTT. Its translation: CASSPNGGNQPQHF.

The gene calls are TRBV5-4 and TRBJ1-2; TRBD1 aligns across 7 bases. The V gene end was trimmed by 4 bases and the J gene end by 0 bases; junction bases not matched to a gene: 9. Germline V gene sequence: CDR1 SGHNT, CDR2 YYREEE (reference sequence). The CDR3 runs 16 residues. The DNA for the CDR3 is TGTGCCAGCAGCCGGGACAGCGGTAGAGCTAACTATGGCTACACCTTC. Protein: CASSRDSGRANYGYTF.

This clone was seen more than once but under ten times. This chain uses TRBV7-9 with TRBJ1-1; 10 bases are a match to TRBD1. Germline lookup yields CDR1 SEHNR and CDR2 FQNEAQ (reference sequence). V lost 5 bases, J lost 4 bases, and 4 bases stayed unmatched. The CDR3 loop spans 14 amino acids. The CDR3 region has the DNA TGTGCCAGCAGCGATTGGACAGGGGGCACTGAAGCTTTCTTT. Its protein is CASSDWTGGTEAFF.

The chain recombines TRBV7-2 with TRBJ2-3; 9 nucleotides align to TRBD1. Trimming at V came to 5 bases and at J to 1 base, leaving 10 bases not matched to a gene. Per the germline V gene, CDR1 is SGHTA and CDR2 is FQGNSA. CDR3 size: 17 residues. The CDR3, as DNA: TGTGCCAGCAGCCGGGACAGGGTGAGAGGTGGCACAGATACGCAGTATTTT. This translates into CASSRDRVRGGTDTQYF.

The rearrangement joins TRBV6-1 to TRBJ2-1; 8 bases are shared with TRBD1. The length of the CDR3 is 12 residues. Germline V lookup: CDR1 MNHNS, CDR2 SASEGT. The ends lost 1 base at V and 14 bases at J; junction bases unmatched: 4. The CDR3 sequence: CASSEDYRGKFF. The CDR3 DNA follows: TGTGCCAGCAGTGAAGATTACAGGGGGAAGTTCTTC.

This sequence joins TRBV28 and TRBJ1-5, with 9 bases matching TRBD1. Trimming at V came to 6 bases and at J to 4 bases, leaving 4 bases not matched to a gene. The CDR3 extends over 14 amino acids. In germline, CDR1 is MDHEN, CDR2 SYDVKM. CDR3: CASSPDRGNQPQHF. Written as DNA, the CDR3 is TGTGCCAGCAGCCCAGACAGGGGGAATCAGCCCCAGCATTTT.

This chain joins TRBV5-4 and TRBJ1-1, with D uncertain. V was shortened by 3 bases and J by 0 bases, with 9 bases between the two germline ends. Germline values: CDR1 SGHNT, CDR2 YYREEE (reference sequence). The CDR3 totals 14 residues. CDR3 in DNA: TGTGCCAGCAGCTCCCGCGACATGAACACTGAAGCTTTCTTT. As protein: CASSSRDMNTEAFF.

The chain combines TRBV29-1 with TRBJ1-2, with 8 bases aligning to TRBD1. Germline lookup yields CDR1 SQVTM and CDR2 ANQGSEA. The length of the CDR3 is 13 residues. With V trimmed by 2 bases and J by 6 bases, 5 bases remained unmatched. CDR3 residues: CSVETNRGDGYTF. CDR3 bases: TGCAGCGTTGAAACTAACAGGGGGGATGGCTACACCTTC.

The chain combines TRBV28 with TRBJ1-4, with 7 bases matching TRBD1. Trimming took 8 bases from V and 5 from J; bases not matched to a gene: 8. CDR3 length equals 14 residues. CDR1 MDHEN and CDR2 SYDVKM come from the germline V gene. In DNA, the CDR3 is TGTGCCAGCGGGATTGACAGGGCAAATGAAAAACTGTTTTTT. It translates to CASGIDRANEKLFF.

V is TRBV7-8 and J is TRBJ1-1, with D uncertain. Germline V CDR1 and CDR2: SGHVS, FQNEAQ. The V end lost 1 base, the J end lost 1 base, and 7 bases lay between the germline ends. The CDR3 runs to 14 residues. The CDR3 loop is CASSLVFPNTEAFF. As DNA, the CDR3 is TGTGCCAGCAGCTTAGTATTTCCGAACACTGAAGCTTTCTTT.

This chain joins TRBV9 and TRBJ1-6; TRBD1 agrees at 9 bases. The germline gives CDR1 SGDLS, CDR2 YYNGEE. The J segment lost 7 bases and the V segment lost 4 bases, leaving 3 bases of the junction unmatched. This CDR3 has 14 residues. The CDR3 DNA reads as TGTGCCAGCAGCTCACAGGGGGCGAATTCACCCCTCCACTTT. Protein product: CASSSQGANSPLHF. Full variable domain (rest looked up from reference TRBV9 and TRBJ1-6): DSGVTQTPKHLITATGQRVTLRCSPRSGDLSVYWYQQSLDQGLQFLIQYYNGEERAKGNILERFSAQQFPDLHSELNLSSLELGDSALYFCASSSQGANSPLHFGNGTRLTVT.

The chain uses TRBV15 and TRBJ2-5; D not resolved. The V end was cut by 0 bases, the J end by 7 bases, with 6 bases between. In germline, CDR1 is LNHNV, CDR2 YYDKDF (reference sequence). The CDR3 consists of 12 residues. For the CDR3, the DNA is TGTGCCACCAGCAGAGATCGGGTGACCCAGTACTTC. It specifies CATSRDRVTQYF.

This rearrangement joins TRBV4-2 to TRBJ2-5; 8 nucleotides line up with TRBD2. Germline V lookup: CDR1 LGHNA, CDR2 YNFKEQ. V was clipped by 2 bases and J by 4 bases; unmatched bases: 15. CDR3 length: 18 residues. The CDR3 nucleotides are TGTGCCAGCAGCCAAAACCCCCTCCAGCGGGGGATATTAGAGACCCAGTACTTC. Protein product: CASSQNPLQRGILETQYF.

The V gene is TRBV5-1, the J gene TRBJ2-3; 7 bases are shared with TRBD2. CDR3 length: 15 residues. The V gene's germline CDR1 is SGHRS and CDR2 YFSETQ. V lost 4 bases to trimming and J lost 4 bases; unmatched junction nucleotides: 9. The CDR3 is CASSPSQRGSDTQYF. The CDR3 nucleotides read TGCGCCAGCAGCCCCTCCCAGCGGGGTTCAGATACGCAGTATTTT. The variable domain in full, completed from reference TRBV5-1 and TRBJ2-3, reads KAGVTQTPRYLIKTRGQQVTLSCSPISGHRSVSWYQQTPGQGLQFLFEYFSETQRNKGNFPGRFSGRQFSNSRSEMNVSTLELGDSALYLCASSPSQRGSDTQYFGPGTRLTVL.

This clone was recorded once. This chain links TRBV19 with TRBJ1-3; tentative D call: TRBD1 (6 bases). Trimming stripped 3 bases from V and 0 bases from J, with 12 bases between. Germline V gene data show CDR1 as LNHDA and CDR2 as SQIVND (reference sequence). This CDR3 is 16 amino acids long. The CDR3 nucleotides are TGTGCCAGTAGTATGGAAGGACAGAGCTCTGGAAACACCATATATTTT. Its protein product is CASSMEGQSSGNTIYF.

V is TRBV29-1 and J is TRBJ2-3; 9 bases agree with TRBD1. CDR1 and CDR2 from the germline V gene are SQVTM and ANQGSEA. The CDR3 extends over 14 amino acids. V was clipped by 3 bases and J by 2 bases; unmatched bases: 3. CDR3 nucleotide sequence: TGCAGCGTTGAGGGACAGGGAATCACAGATACGCAGTATTTT. This encodes CSVEGQGITDTQYF.

The chain carries TRBV28 and TRBJ2-2, with 8 bases that match TRBD1. The ends lost 4 bases at V and 9 bases at J; junction bases unmatched: 7. Per the germline V gene, CDR1 is MDHEN and CDR2 is SYDVKM. This CDR3 contains 14 residues. CDR3 amino acids: CASSYPGQAWELFF. For the CDR3, the DNA is TGTGCCAGCAGTTATCCGGGACAGGCCTGGGAGCTGTTTTTT.

The rearrangement uses TRBV6-5 and TRBJ2-5; TRBD2 agrees at 9 bases. The CDR3 contains 16 residues. Losses at the gene ends were 2 bases for V and 5 bases for J; bases not matched to a gene: 9. Per germline, CDR1 MNHEY and CDR2 SVGAGI. The CDR3 coding sequence is TGTGCCAGCAGTTACAATGGGGGGCTAGCGGGGGAGACCCAGTACTTC. Amino acid sequence: CASSYNGGLAGETQYF.

The chain combines TRBV5-1 with TRBJ2-2; possibly TRBD1 for D (6 bases). CDR3 length: 14 amino acids. Trimming took off 4 bases at V and 3 bases at J, with 10 bases between the two ends. In germline, CDR1 is SGHRS, CDR2 YFSETQ. CDR3 sequence (DNA): TGCGCCAGCAGCGTACAGGGAGACACCGGGGAGCTGTTTTTT. It yields the protein CASSVQGDTGELFF.

The chain uses TRBV28 and TRBJ1-5; TRBD1 aligns across 8 bases. J gave up 3 bases and V 4 bases, and 2 bases lay outside the gene matches. CDR3 length equals 14 residues. Germline lookup yields CDR1 MDHEN and CDR2 SYDVKM. CDR3 protein: CASSSTGVNQPQHF. CDR3 nucleotide sequence: TGTGCCAGCAGTTCGACAGGGGTCAATCAGCCCCAGCATTTT.

This chain links TRBV6-5 with TRBJ2-7; D uncertain. V gave up 6 bases and J gave up 3 bases, with 9 bases separating them. Germline V gene sequence: CDR1 MNHEY, CDR2 SVGAGI. The CDR3 contains 12 residues. CDR3 loop: CASSHYNYEQYV. The CDR3 DNA follows: TGTGCCAGCAGCCACTATAACTACGAGCAGTACGTC.

Only a few counts were recorded for this clone. This rearrangement joins TRBV18 to TRBJ1-2; D is possibly TRBD1 (5 bases). Trimming took off 1 base at V and 6 bases at J, with 15 bases between the two ends. CDR1 is KGHSH and CDR2 is LQKENI in the germline V gene. The CDR3 is made up of 15 amino acids. CDR3 coding DNA: TGTGCCAGCTCACCACTTTCCGAGACAGACAATGGCTACACCTTC. The encoded protein is CASSPLSETDNGYTF.

The chain has TRBV5-1 and TRBJ2-3; TRBD2 matches 14 bases. The CDR3 sequence is 16 residues long. V lost 0 bases, J lost 7 bases, and 4 bases stayed unmatched. In germline, CDR1 is SGHRS, CDR2 YFSETQ. This CDR3 reads CASSLGLAGGLNTQYF. The CDR3 DNA sequence: TGCGCCAGCAGCTTGGGACTAGCGGGGGGGCTAAATACGCAGTATTTT. The variable domain in full, completed from reference TRBV5-1 and TRBJ2-3, reads KAGVTQTPRYLIKTRGQQVTLSCSPISGHRSVSWYQQTPGQGLQFLFEYFSETQRNKGNFPGRFSGRQFSNSRSEMNVSTLELGDSALYLCASSLGLAGGLNTQYFGPGTRLTVL.

The chain recombines TRBV6-1 with TRBJ2-7, with D unresolved. Trimming took off 2 bases at V and 6 bases at J, with 8 bases between the two ends. CDR3 length: 12 amino acids. The germline CDR1 and CDR2 sequences are MNHNS and SASEGT. The DNA of the CDR3 is TGTGCCAGCAGTGAAACAGTATCCGAGCAGTACGTC. Translating gives CASSETVSEQYV.

The rearrangement uses TRBV28 and TRBJ1-5, with a possible D match to TRBD1 (6 bases). With 6 bases removed from V and 6 bases from J, the gap between germline ends came to 18 bases. Germline V gene sequence: CDR1 MDHEN, CDR2 SYDVKM. CDR3 size: 15 residues. Written as DNA, the CDR3 is TGTGCCAGCAGCCTTGAGGGGGGGCTCGGTCAGCCCCAGCATTTT. This codes for CASSLEGGLGQPQHF.

This chain joins TRBV3-1 (or the pseudogene TRBV3-2) and TRBJ1-5, with a weak D call TRBD1 (5 bases). Trimming stripped 1 base from V and 5 bases from J, with 12 bases between. Germline V gives CDR1 LGHDT, CDR2 YNNKEL (reference sequence). The CDR3 runs 15 residues. The CDR3 sequence is CASSQGSGSHQPQHF. The CDR3 coding sequence is TGTGCCAGCAGCCAAGGTTCAGGGTCACATCAGCCCCAGCATTTT.

This chain connects TRBV7-2 to TRBJ2-5, with 8 bases that match TRBD2. After removal of 5 bases from V and 1 base from J, the junction contained 12 bases not matched to a gene. There are 17 residues in the CDR3. The germline V gene encodes CDR1 SGHTA and CDR2 FQGNSA. In DNA, the CDR3 is TGTGCCAGCAGCATTAGTACGCCTAGCGGGCCCCAAGAGACCCAGTACTTC. Its protein is CASSISTPSGPQETQYF.

This rearrangement joins TRBV18 to TRBJ1-6; TRBD1 matches 7 bases. CDR1 is KGHSH and CDR2 is LQKENI in the germline V gene. The J segment lost 7 bases and the V segment lost 5 bases, leaving 5 bases of the junction unmatched. The CDR3 is 14 residues long. CDR3 residues: CASSDRVGNSPLHF. CDR3 in DNA: TGTGCCAGCTCAGACAGGGTGGGGAATTCACCCCTCCACTTT.

The chain uses TRBV6-2 or TRBV6-3 and TRBJ2-7; TRBD1 aligns across 7 bases. Trimming at V came to 3 bases and at J to 5 bases, leaving 4 bases not matched to a gene. The CDR3 sequence is 13 residues long. Per the germline V gene, CDR1 is MNHEY and CDR2 is SVGEGT. The CDR3 bases are TGTGCCAGCAGTTATACAGGGGTGGACGAGCAGTACGTC. It is translated as CASSYTGVDEQYV.

V and J are TRBV6-1 and TRBJ2-7; TRBD2 matches at 7 bases. The CDR3 is made up of 15 amino acids. Per germline, CDR1 MNHNS and CDR2 SASEGT. V shed 1 base and J 3 bases; nucleotides not matched to a gene: 6. The CDR3 loop is CASSEGPSGLYEQYV. The CDR3 bases are TGTGCCAGCAGTGAAGGGCCTAGCGGCCTCTACGAGCAGTACGTC.

The rearrangement joins TRBV10-3 to TRBJ1-1; D is undetermined. Germline CDR1 is ENHRY and CDR2 is SYGVKD. V lost 11 bases and J lost 1, with 14 bases in between. CDR3 length: 13 amino acids. The DNA for the CDR3 is TGTGCCTACCTAGACGCGACGAACACTGAAGCTTTCTTT. This sequence encodes CAYLDATNTEAFF.